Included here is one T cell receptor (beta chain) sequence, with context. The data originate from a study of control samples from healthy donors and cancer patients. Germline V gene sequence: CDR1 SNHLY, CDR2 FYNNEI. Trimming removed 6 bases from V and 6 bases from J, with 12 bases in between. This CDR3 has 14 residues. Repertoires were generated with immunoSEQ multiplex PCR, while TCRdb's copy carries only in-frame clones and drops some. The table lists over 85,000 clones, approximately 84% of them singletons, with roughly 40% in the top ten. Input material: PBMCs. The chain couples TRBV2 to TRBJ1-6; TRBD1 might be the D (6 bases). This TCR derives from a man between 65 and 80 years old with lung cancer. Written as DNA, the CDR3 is TGTGCCAGCAGGAAACAGGGAATTAATTCACCCCTCCACTTT. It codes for CASRKQGINSPLHF.